This is a list of T cell receptor beta chains from one sample in a study of T cell changes during pregnancy in multiple sclerosis. Generated by immunoSEQ multiplex PCR, the TCRdb table keeps only in-frame clones and is missing some. Among tens of thousands of clones listed, about nine tenths were seen once. The specimen was peripheral blood, collected in the first trimester of pregnancy. The receptors originated from a female donor in good health, enrolled as a control in a pregnancy study. Each CDR3 is given with its conserved first and last residue. The D gene is left open where the match is weak.

>TRBJ1-6|NA|TRBV9
TGTGCCAGCAGCGTAATGCAGGGGAATTCACCCCTCCACTTT
CASSVMQGNSPLHF
>TRBJ2-7|TRBD2|TRBV27
TGTGCCAGCAGCCGCGGGGGGGGACTCAGGGAGCAGTACTTC
CASSRGGGLREQYF
>TRBJ2-1|TRBD2|TRBV28
TGTGCCAGCATCTCCTGGAAACTAGCGGACCACGCGGAGGAGCAGTTCTTC
CASISWKLADHAEEQFF
>TRBJ2-1|TRBD1|TRBV27
TGTGCCAGCAGTTTATCGGCCGGGAACAGGGGGAATGAGCAGTTCTTC
CASSLSAGNRGNEQFF
>TRBJ2-1|TRBD2|TRBV18
TGTGCCAGCTCACCACGGCTAGCGGGGGGGCTCGGGCTGGGCGATGAGCAGTTCTTC
CASSPRLAGGLGLGDEQFF
>TRBJ1-3|NA|TRBV14
TGTGCCAGCAGCCAGCGAACTGGAAACACCATATATTTT
CASSQRTGNTIYF
>TRBJ1-5|NA|TRBV18
TGTGCCAGCTCACCCGCGGAGGGAATGCCGGCGCCCCAGCATTTT
CASSPAEGMPAPQHF
>TRBJ1-6|NA|TRBV4-1
TGCGCCAGCAGCCAAGAGAGGAATAATTCACCCCTCCACTTT
CASSQERNNSPLHF
>TRBJ2-2|TRBD1|TRBV7-9
TGTGCCAGCAGCCTCCGGGACAGCCTCACCGGGGAGCTGTTTTTT
CASSLRDSLTGELFF
>TRBJ1-2|NA|TRBV27
TGTGCCAGCAGTGCTACAGGGTATGGCTACACCTTC
CASSATGYGYTF
>TRBJ1-3|TRBD1|TRBV28
TGTGCCAGCAGTTTCCACACAGGGGTATCTGGAAACACCATATATTTT
CASSFHTGVSGNTIYF
>TRBJ2-6|TRBD1|TRBV19
TGTGCCAGTAGTACGGTGACAGGGGGCAATGGGGCCAACGTCCTGACTTTC
CASSTVTGGNGANVLTF
>TRBJ1-6|NA|TRBV27
TGTGCCAGCAGTTTACTAGGTAGCTCCTATAATTCACCCCTCCACTTT
CASSLLGSSYNSPLHF
>TRBJ2-7|TRBD2|TRBV11-2
TGTGCCAGCAGCTTAGAATCAGCGGGGGTAACCTACGAGCAGTACTTC
CASSLESAGVTYEQYF
>TRBJ2-3|TRBD2|TRBV7-9
TGTGCCAGCAGCGGGACTAGCTTAGCAGATACGCAGTATTTT
CASSGTSLADTQYF
>TRBJ2-3|TRBD1|TRBV29-1
TGCAGCGTCCGAGGCTCGACAGGGGCCAGCACAGATACGCAGTATTTT
CSVRGSTGASTDTQYF
>TRBJ2-3|NA|TRBV6-1
TGTGCCAGCAGTGAAGGGGCAGGGGTCACAGATACGCAGTATTTT
CASSEGAGVTDTQYF
>TRBJ1-2|TRBD1|TRBV7-3
TGTGCCAGCAGCTCCCCCCGAGCAGGGGGCGTAGGCTATGGCTACACCTTC
CASSSPRAGGVGYGYTF
>TRBJ2-1|TRBD2|TRBV4-2
TGTGCCAGCAGCCAATGGATCGAGCGGGAGACCCCCCACAATGAGCAGTTCTTC
CASSQWIERETPHNEQFF
>TRBJ1-4|TRBD1|TRBV14
TGTGCCAGCAGCCAACAAACAGGAGACAGGGAGAAGGCTAATGAAAAACTGTTTTTT
CASSQQTGDREKANEKLFF
>TRBJ1-3|NA|TRBV27
TGTGCCAGCAGTTTCAAAGGACTTGCTGGAAACACCATATATTTT
CASSFKGLAGNTIYF
>TRBJ2-1|TRBD1|TRBV5-1
TGCGCCAGCAGCACACGGATGCTACAGGGGGCAGGCAATGAGCAGTTCTTC
CASSTRMLQGAGNEQFF
>TRBJ2-7|TRBD2|TRBV30
TGTGCCTGGAGACTCGGGACTAGCGGGAGGGTCTACGAGCAGTACTTC
CAWRLGTSGRVYEQYF
>TRBJ1-1|TRBD1|TRBV5-1
TGCGCCAGCAGCTCAGTAGGCGGGACAGGGTCCAATTCTTTCTTT
CASSSVGGTGSNSFF
>TRBJ2-7|TRBD2|TRBV19
TGTGCCAGTAGTAAAAGATCCGGGGGGGACTCCTACGAGCAGTACTTC
CASSKRSGGDSYEQYF
>TRBJ1-3|NA|TRBV18
TGTGCCAGCTCACCTATTAGAGAATCTGGAAACACCATATATTTT
CASSPIRESGNTIYF
>TRBJ1-6|NA|TRBV27
TGTGCCAGCAGTTCGATGAGCCTAGGGGCGAGGAATTCACCCCTCCACTTT
CASSSMSLGARNSPLHF
>TRBJ1-2|NA|TRBV18
TGTGCAGCGGGGGGGGGTTGGTCTTCTGGCTACACCTTC
CAAGGGWSSGYTF
>TRBJ1-5|NA|TRBV28
TGTGCCACCTTAAGGCAGGTTAGCAATCAGCCCCAGCATTTT
CATLRQVSNQPQHF
>TRBJ2-2|NA|TRBV7-9
TGTGCCAGCAGCTCCACAGGGCCCCACACCGGGGAGCTGTTTTTT
CASSSTGPHTGELFF
>TRBJ2-3|NA|TRBV21-1
TGTGCCAGCAGCCCCACCCGGAAGCGGGGGGGCACAGATACGCAGTATTTT
CASSPTRKRGGTDTQYF
>TRBJ2-1|NA|TRBV19
TGTGCCAGTAGTTCAGGGGGCGGGGGTGAGCAGTTCTTC
CASSSGGGGEQFF
>TRBJ2-1|TRBD2|TRBV7-2
TGTGCCAGCAGCTTGACTAGCGGGAGGAGTGAGCAGTTCTTC
CASSLTSGRSEQFF
>TRBJ2-3|TRBD1|TRBV28
TGTGCCAGCAGGAGACAGGGTGCAGATACGCAGTATTTT
CASRRQGADTQYF
>TRBJ2-1|TRBD2|TRBV10-1
TGCGCCAGCAGTGAGGGACTAGCGGGGGGGAATGAGCAGTTCTTC
CASSEGLAGGNEQFF
>TRBJ2-7|TRBD1|TRBV18
TGTGCCAGCTCACCAAGGACAGGGGGCGAGCAGTACTTC
CASSPRTGGEQYF
>TRBJ1-2|NA|TRBV5-6
TGTGCCAGCAGCGGACAGAACCTCTATGGCTACACCTTC
CASSGQNLYGYTF
>TRBJ2-5|TRBD1|TRBV28
TGTGCCAGCGGGGGGGACAGGGCGGAGACCCAGTACTTC
CASGGDRAETQYF
>TRBJ1-1|NA|TRBV29-1
TGCAGCGTGGTTACAAGTATCGCTGAAGCTTTCTTT
CSVVTSIAEAFF
>TRBJ2-1|TRBD2|TRBV4-2
TGTGCCAGCAGCCAAACCCGGGGGGAGGCCCGCGATGAGCAGTTCTTC
CASSQTRGEARDEQFF
>TRBJ2-1|TRBD2|TRBV14
TGTGCCAGCACCAGGGGACTAGGCTACAATGAGCAGTTCTTC
CASTRGLGYNEQFF
>TRBJ2-3|TRBD2|TRBV13
TGTGCCAGCAGCTTAGGGGGGGGGAGACTGACAACAGATACGCAGTATTTT
CASSLGGGRLTTDTQYF
>TRBJ2-3|TRBD2|TRBV9
TGTGCCAGCAGCTTCGGGACTAGCGGGGGGACAGATACGCAGTATTTT
CASSFGTSGGTDTQYF
>TRBJ1-4|NA|TRBV7-9
TGTGCCAGCACCTCCTTTTCAGGGGCCGTTAATGAAAAACTGTTTTTT
CASTSFSGAVNEKLFF
>TRBJ2-7|NA|TRBV7-8
TGTGCCAGCAGCAGAGCTAGCGCTTCCTACGAGCAGTACTTC
CASSRASASYEQYF
>TRBJ2-3|TRBD2|TRBV2
TGTGCCAGCATGGGACTAGCAATCACAGATACGCAGTATTTT
CASMGLAITDTQYF
>TRBJ1-6|NA|TRBV5-1
TGCGCCAGCAGCTTGGGAGACAGCTGGGTGAATTCACCCCTCCACTTT
CASSLGDSWVNSPLHF
>TRBJ2-5|NA|TRBV2
TGTGCCAGCAGTGAACGGGGATTGTACCAAGAGACCCAGTACTTC
CASSERGLYQETQYF
>TRBJ2-6|NA|TRBV18
TGTGCCAGCTCCGCTGGGGGGGGCGCGCTTACTGGGGCCAACGTCCTGACTTTC
CASSAGGGALTGANVLTF
>TRBJ1-2|NA|TRBV7-8
TGTGCCAGCAGCCCCGGGTATTCGTCTAACTATGGCTACACCTTC
CASSPGYSSNYGYTF
>TRBJ1-1|NA|TRBV4-1
TGCGCCAGCAGCCAAGAAGGGGCAGGGAATTTGAACACTGAAGCTTTCTTT
CASSQEGAGNLNTEAFF
>TRBJ2-6|NA|TRBV7-2
TGTGCCAGCAGCTTAATCCCGGGACAACTGTCTGGGGCCAACGTCCTGACTTTC
CASSLIPGQLSGANVLTF
>TRBJ1-5|TRBD1|TRBV11-2
TGTGCCAGCAGCCGTACAGGGGATGGCAATCAGCCCCAGCATTTT
CASSRTGDGNQPQHF
>TRBJ2-7|NA|TRBV2
TGTGCCAGCAGGCTCGGGACTCCTGATTACGAGCAGTACTTC
CASRLGTPDYEQYF
>TRBJ1-4|NA|TRBV5-6
TGTGCCAGCAGCTTCGGGGGAAGCGAAAAACTGTTTTTT
CASSFGGSEKLFF
>TRBJ1-1|TRBD1|TRBV5-4
TGTGCCAGCAGCTTGGACTCGGGACAGGGGGCCCCTAGGGCTGAAGCTTTCTTT
CASSLDSGQGAPRAEAFF
>TRBJ1-2|TRBD1|TRBV6-5
TGTGCCAGCAGTAAGGACAGGGGGGGATTCTATGGCTACACCTTC
CASSKDRGGFYGYTF
>TRBJ1-6|NA|TRBV30
TGTGCCTGGAGTGCGAGGGGAGGTAATTCACCCCTCCACTTT
CAWSARGGNSPLHF
>TRBJ1-1|TRBD1|TRBV19
TGTGCCAGGCCAGGGGGCTGCACTGAAGCTTTCTTT
CARPGGCTEAFF
>TRBJ1-2|NA|TRBV27
TGTGCCAGCAGTTACGGGGCTAACTATGGCTACACCTTC
CASSYGANYGYTF